These 21 T cell receptor beta chains originate from one sample sequenced in a study of radiotherapy plus CTLA-4 blockade in lung cancer (dated by TCRdb to the late 2010s). The library was made by the immunoSEQ multiplex PCR assay. Imported from immuneACCESS, the table was reduced by TCRdb to in-frame sequences with V and J called. These copies leave out some clones; in studies compared against another copy, an unresolved V gene accounts for under half, and the cause of the remainder is not known. The sample profile shows tens of thousands of clones; approximately 76% of them were found once. The ten biggest clones cover 8.5% to 14% of the sample. Sequenced here: peripheral blood, sampled from a patient treated with radiotherapy plus ipilimumab. The receptor set was obtained from a human donor with non-small cell lung cancer who had stable disease on radiotherapy plus ipilimumab.

V usage is TRBV7-8 and J usage is TRBJ1-2, with D possibly TRBD1 on 5 matching bases. Germline V CDR1 and CDR2: SGHVS, FQNEAQ. The CDR3 is 14 amino acids. With 5 bases removed from V and 2 bases from J, the gap between germline ends came to 12 bases. The CDR3 DNA sequence: TGTGCCAGCAGCCCCGGGGGGGACAACTATGGCTACACCTTC. Encoded protein: CASSPGGDNYGYTF.

A single count supports this clone. The CDR3 DNA reads TGTGCCAGCAGTTTAGCCGGGGATGGCTACACCTTC. Translation gives CASSLAGDGYTF. The chain employs TRBV27 and TRBJ1-2, with D uncertain. Germline CDR1 reads MNHEY; CDR2 reads SMNVEV (reference sequence). The CDR3 covers 12 residues. The ends were cut back, 2 bases at V and 6 bases at J, with 7 bases in the middle.

This clone was found once. The gene calls are TRBV10-3 and TRBJ2-7, with TRBD1 matching over 8 bases. Trimming cost V 3 bases and J 1 base; bases outside gene matches: 2. The CDR3 totals 14 residues. CDR1 and CDR2 from the germline V gene are ENHRY and SYGVKD. DNA of the CDR3: TGTGCCATCAGTGATAACAGGGGGTCCTACGAGCAGTACGTC. Its protein is CAISDNRGSYEQYV.

The V and J genes are TRBV15 and TRBJ2-7; D may be TRBD1 (5 bases). This CDR3 has 14 residues. Per germline, CDR1 LNHNV and CDR2 YYDKDF (reference sequence). Between the trimmed V and J ends, which lost 1 base and 3 bases, there was a span of 10 bases. The CDR3 protein is CATSRGQLYYEQYF. The DNA for the CDR3 is TGTGCCACCAGCAGAGGACAGCTTTACTACGAGCAGTACTTC.

V is TRBV9 and J is TRBJ1-4; 7 bases fit TRBD1. J was trimmed by 7 bases and V by 0 bases; bases with no gene match: 6. Germline lookup yields CDR1 SGDLS and CDR2 YYNGEE. This CDR3 has 15 residues. The CDR3 loop is CASSVGGQLGEKLFF. CDR3 coding DNA: TGTGCCAGCAGCGTAGGGGGACAGCTCGGTGAAAAACTGTTTTTT.

This clone was detected only once. This chain joins TRBV7-9 and TRBJ1-1, with 11 bases lining up with TRBD1. Germline V gives CDR1 SEHNR, CDR2 FQNEAQ (reference sequence). The CDR3 covers 15 residues. V shed 4 bases, J shed 4 bases, and the junction held 5 bases outside the gene matches. The CDR3, as DNA: TGTGCCAGCAGCTCCTGGGACAGGGGGATCACTGAAGCTTTCTTT. It specifies CASSSWDRGITEAFF.

The V and J genes are TRBV14 and TRBJ1-6; 10 bases fit TRBD1. Looked up from germline, CDR1 is SGHDN and CDR2 is FVKESK. This CDR3 is built from 15 residues. Trimming took 4 bases from V and 9 from J; bases not matched to a gene: 6. This chain's CDR3 is CASSPVTGGVSPLHF. The CDR3 region has the DNA TGTGCCAGCAGCCCTGTGACAGGGGGCGTTTCACCCCTCCACTTT.

This chain links TRBV11-2 with TRBJ2-3, with D perhaps TRBD2 (5 bases). Germline CDR1 and CDR2: SGHAT and FQNNGV. V lost 2 bases and J lost 3, with 12 bases in between. The CDR3 extends over 15 amino acids. Here the CDR3 DNA reads TGTGCCAGCAGCTTAAATCCGGGGTTGACAGATACGCAGTATTTT. It specifies CASSLNPGLTDTQYF. The full variable domain, its missing parts supplied by reference TRBV11-2 and TRBJ2-3, is EAGVAQSPRYKIIEKRQSVAFWCNPISGHATLYWYQQILGQGPKLLIQFQNNGVVDDSQLPKDRFSAERLKGVDSTLKIQPAKLEDSAVYLCASSLNPGLTDTQYFGPGTRLTVL.

This chain connects TRBV9 to TRBJ2-1; 9 bases fit TRBD1. CDR1 is SGDLS and CDR2 is YYNGEE in the germline V gene. V dropped 3 bases and J dropped 1; count of bases not matched to a gene: 8. The CDR3 totals 17 residues. The CDR3 DNA reads as TGTGCCAGCAGCGACACCCGGACAGGGGCGTCCTACAATGAGCAGTTCTTC. Protein product: CASSDTRTGASYNEQFF.

The V call is TRBV5-4, the J call TRBJ2-1; D is unclear. Trimming cost V 4 bases and J 5 bases, with 4 bases left between them. Germline V CDR1 and CDR2: SGHNT, YYREEE (reference sequence). The CDR3 is 11 amino acids. The CDR3 DNA sequence: TGTGCCAGCAGCACCAACAATGAGCAGTTCTTC. This translates into CASSTNNEQFF.

The chain couples TRBV28 to TRBJ2-4, with D possibly being TRBD2 (6 bases). The germline gives CDR1 MDHEN, CDR2 SYDVKM. Trimming took off 0 bases at V and 0 bases at J, with 9 bases between the two ends. The CDR3 has 16 amino acids. CDR3 bases: TGTGCCAGCAGTTTATGGGGGGGACTAGCCAAAAACATTCAGTACTTC. Translated: CASSLWGGLAKNIQYF. The complete variable domain, with remaining parts taken from reference TRBV28 and TRBJ2-4, reads DVKVTQSSRYLVKRTGEKVFLECVQDMDHENMFWYRQDPGLGLRLIYFSYDVKMKEKGDIPEGYSVSREKKERFSLILESASTNQTSMYLCASSLWGGLAKNIQYFGAGTRLSVL.

The V gene is TRBV19, the J gene TRBJ1-4, with a tentative D call TRBD1 (5 bases). CDR3 length: 16 residues. Trimming removed 5 bases at V and 2 bases at J, with 15 bases between. Looked up from germline, CDR1 is LNHDA and CDR2 is SQIVND (reference sequence). CDR3 in amino acids: CASSSSLQGTNEKLFF. The DNA of the CDR3 is TGTGCCAGTAGTTCTTCGTTGCAGGGCACTAATGAAAAACTGTTTTTT. Full variable domain (rest looked up from reference TRBV19 and TRBJ1-4): DGGITQSPKYLFRKEGQNVTLSCEQNLNHDAMYWYRQDPGQGLRLIYYSQIVNDFQKGDIAEGYSVSREKKESFPLTVTSAQKNPTAFYLCASSSSLQGTNEKLFFGSGTQLSVL.

V gene TRBV5-1 combines with J gene TRBJ1-1; D is uncertain. V was clipped by 3 bases and J by 1 base, with 10 bases between them. Per the germline V gene, CDR1 is SGHRS and CDR2 is YFSETQ. The CDR3 sequence is 14 residues long. This CDR3 is CASSSQPSNTEAFF. The CDR3 bases are TGCGCCAGCAGCTCACAGCCTTCGAACACTGAAGCTTTCTTT.

The chain couples TRBV11-2 to TRBJ1-2; D uncertain. Per germline, CDR1 SGHAT and CDR2 FQNNGV. The V end lost 4 bases, the J end lost 4 bases, and 4 bases lay between the germline ends. This CDR3 is 11 amino acids long. This CDR3 reads CASSSFYGYTF. The CDR3 region has the DNA TGTGCCAGCAGCTCGTTCTATGGCTACACCTTC.

The chain couples TRBV19 to TRBJ1-2, with TRBD1 matching over 11 bases. The CDR3 consists of 15 residues. The V and J ends lost 6 bases and 1 base, in that order; junction bases with no gene match: 4. Per germline, CDR1 LNHDA and CDR2 SQIVND (reference sequence). The CDR3 reads CASRTGTGGNYGYTF. DNA for the CDR3: TGTGCCAGTAGGACCGGGACAGGGGGTAACTATGGCTACACCTTC. The complete variable domain, with remaining parts taken from reference TRBV19 and TRBJ1-2, reads DGGITQSPKYLFRKEGQNVTLSCEQNLNHDAMYWYRQDPGQGLRLIYYSQIVNDFQKGDIAEGYSVSREKKESFPLTVTSAQKNPTAFYLCASRTGTGGNYGYTFGSGTRLTVV.

This chain joins TRBV30 and TRBJ1-5; D ambiguous. V was pared by 0 bases and J by 6 bases, with 9 bases between. Germline values: CDR1 GTSNPN, CDR2 SVGIG (reference sequence). The CDR3 is 13 residues long. DNA for the CDR3: TGTGCCTGGAGTGTACTTGGGAGTCAGCCCCAGCATTTT. This encodes CAWSVLGSQPQHF. The whole variable domain, filled in from reference TRBV30 and TRBJ1-5, reads SQTIHQWPATLVQPVGSPLSLECTVEGTSNPNLYWYRQAAGRGLQLLFYSVGIGQISSEVPQNLSASRPQDRQFILSSKKLLLSDSGFYLCAWSVLGSQPQHFGDGTRLSIL.

The chain joins TRBV19 to TRBJ1-4, with 7 bases identical to TRBD1. This CDR3 is 16 amino acids long. Germline V CDR1 and CDR2: LNHDA, SQIVND (reference sequence). Germline trimming cut 2 bases from V and 6 bases from J; bases unmatched to any gene: 9. CDR3 sequence (DNA): TGTGCCAGTAGTATAAGTTCCGGACAGGTCTATGAAAAACTGTTTTTT. It yields the protein CASSISSGQVYEKLFF.

The chain uses TRBV18 and TRBJ1-1; D gene uncertain. The CDR3 has 13 amino acids. CDR1 and CDR2 (germline): KGHSH, LQKENI. Trimming removed 3 bases at V and 1 base at J, with 6 bases between. DNA for the CDR3: TGTGCCAGCTCACCGAGTCAGAACACTGAAGCTTTCTTT. This gives the protein CASSPSQNTEAFF.

This clone was seen only once. This chain connects TRBV7-8 to TRBJ1-3; no clear D gene. The germline CDR1 and CDR2 sequences are SGHVS and FQNEAQ. The length of the CDR3 is 16 residues. With 1 base removed from V and 0 bases from J, the gap between germline ends came to 10 bases. The CDR3 bases are TGTGCCAGCAGCTTAGTCGGGCCTAGCTCTGGAAACACCATATATTTT. Protein product: CASSLVGPSSGNTIYF.

This chain connects TRBV5-8 to TRBJ1-1, with D possibly TRBD1 on 6 matching bases. This CDR3 is 14 amino acids long. Per germline, CDR1 SGHTS and CDR2 YDEGEE. Deletions cut 5 bases from V and 1 base from J, with 12 bases between. The CDR3 loop reads CASSTGLANTEAFF. The CDR3 region has the DNA TGTGCCAGCAGTACAGGGTTGGCGAACACTGAAGCTTTCTTT.

V usage is TRBV6-1 and J usage is TRBJ2-2; D perhaps matches TRBD2 (6 bases). Germline V gene data show CDR1 as MNHNS and CDR2 as SASEGT. The CDR3 is made up of 14 amino acids. Deletions cut 6 bases from V and 5 bases from J, with 13 bases between. DNA for the CDR3: TGTGCCAGCAGACGTAACCGGGAGACCGGGGAGCTGTTTTTT. Protein sequence: CASRRNRETGELFF.